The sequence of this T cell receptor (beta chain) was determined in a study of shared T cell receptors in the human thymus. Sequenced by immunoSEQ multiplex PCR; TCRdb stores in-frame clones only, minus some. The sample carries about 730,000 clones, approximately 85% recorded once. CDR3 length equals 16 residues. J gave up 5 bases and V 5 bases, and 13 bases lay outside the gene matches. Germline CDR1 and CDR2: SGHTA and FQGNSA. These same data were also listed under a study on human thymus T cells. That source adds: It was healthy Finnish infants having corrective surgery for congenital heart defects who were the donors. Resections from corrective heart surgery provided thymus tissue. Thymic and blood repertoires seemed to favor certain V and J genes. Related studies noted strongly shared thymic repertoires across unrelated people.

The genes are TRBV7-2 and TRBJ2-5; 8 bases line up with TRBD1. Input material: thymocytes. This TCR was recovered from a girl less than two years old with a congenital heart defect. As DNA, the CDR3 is TGTGCCAGCAGCGCCGCCTGGACAGGGAAAGGGGAGACCCAGTACTTC. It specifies CASSAAWTGKGETQYF.